The 2 T cell receptor beta chains reported below all come from one sample, sequenced in a study of T cell responses to AZD1222 COVID-19 vaccine. Method: immunoSEQ multiplex PCR; TCRdb's copy keeps in-frame clones and lacks some. The sample carries tens of thousands of clones, roughly 86% recorded once. This sample comprised peripheral blood, obtained 28 days after the second AZD1222 dose. Source of these receptors: an adult who received the AZD1222 COVID-19 vaccine.

The rearrangement joins TRBV7-9 to TRBJ2-1, with 9 positions matching TRBD1. Trimming took 10 bases from V and 8 from J; bases not matched to a gene: 6. The CDR3 is 12 amino acids. The V gene's germline CDR1 is SEHNR and CDR2 FQNEAQ (reference sequence). CDR3 in amino acids: CATTGQGDEQFF. The CDR3 region has the DNA TGTGCCACTACGGGACAGGGCGATGAGCAGTTCTTC.

The chain recombines TRBV12-3 or TRBV12-4 with TRBJ1-2; D may be TRBD1 (6 bases). Trimming pared 7 bases from V and 6 bases from J, leaving 15 bases between. The CDR3 has 13 amino acids. The CDR3 DNA reads as TGTGCCAGCAACACAGGGTATTATAATGGCTACACCTTC. It is translated as CASNTGYYNGYTF.